This T cell receptor beta chain was recorded in a study of CD8+ T cells in alopecia areata. To note about this clone: Its specificity is not known. TCRdb's protein sequence differs at residue 12 from the translated DNA; the protein presented here follows the DNA. Mouse gene names and germline throughout.

Study outcomes and limitations: Scalp samples also yield sequences from resident alphabeta T cells of normal skin. TCR sharing was clearer in mice than between patients, perhaps partly owing to patient HLA diversity.

Extracted RNA was reverse transcribed, and the resulting cDNA served as sequencing template. The assay was immunoSEQ multiplex PCR, and TCRdb's table has in-frame clones only and misses some. The profile covers some 110,000 clones, none occurring a single time. Sequencing used lesional skin. The clonotype was recovered from a C3H/HeJ mouse with alopecia areata. MHC haplotype of the strain: H2-k.

The CDR3 spells CASSDEQGANSPLYF. Partial CDR3 DNA: TGTGCCAGCAGTGATGAACAGGGGGCTAATTCGCCC. The chain combines TRBV13-3 with TRBJ1-6, with TRBD1 matching 9 bases. The read finishes 3 residues shy of the CDR3 end, and the germline J gene is used to complete it. TRBJ1-6 is flagged as an ORF with uncertain function. This CDR3 spans 15 amino acids. The germline V gene has CDR1 NNHDY and CDR2 SYVADS. Trimming at V came to 0 bases and at J to 6 bases, leaving 1 base not matched to a gene.